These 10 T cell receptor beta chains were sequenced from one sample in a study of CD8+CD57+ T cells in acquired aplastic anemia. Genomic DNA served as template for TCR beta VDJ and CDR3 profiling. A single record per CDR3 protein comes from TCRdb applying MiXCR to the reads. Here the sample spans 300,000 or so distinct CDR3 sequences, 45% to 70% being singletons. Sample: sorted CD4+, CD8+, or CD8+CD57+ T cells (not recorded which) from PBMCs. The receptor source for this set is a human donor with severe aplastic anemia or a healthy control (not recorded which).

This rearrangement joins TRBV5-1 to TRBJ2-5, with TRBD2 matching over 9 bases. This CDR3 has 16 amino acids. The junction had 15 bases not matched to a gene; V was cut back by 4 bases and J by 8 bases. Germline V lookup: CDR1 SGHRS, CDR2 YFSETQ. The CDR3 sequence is CASSPEGASGARTQYF. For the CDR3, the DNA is TGCGCCAGCAGCCCGGAGGGGGCTAGCGGGGCCCGCACCCAGTACTTC. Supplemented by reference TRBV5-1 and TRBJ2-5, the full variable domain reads KAGVTQTPRYLIKTRGQQVTLSCSPISGHRSVSWYQQTPGQGLQFLFEYFSETQRNKGNFPGRFSGRQFSNSRSEMNVSTLELGDSALYLCASSPEGASGARTQYFGPGTRLLVL.

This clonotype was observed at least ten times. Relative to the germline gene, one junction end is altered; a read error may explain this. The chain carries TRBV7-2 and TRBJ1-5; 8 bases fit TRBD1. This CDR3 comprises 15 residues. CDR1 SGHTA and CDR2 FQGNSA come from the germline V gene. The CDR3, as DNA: TGTGCCAACAGCCTAAGAGCAGGGGGCCAACAGCCCCAGCATTTT. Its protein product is CANSLRAGGQQPQHF.

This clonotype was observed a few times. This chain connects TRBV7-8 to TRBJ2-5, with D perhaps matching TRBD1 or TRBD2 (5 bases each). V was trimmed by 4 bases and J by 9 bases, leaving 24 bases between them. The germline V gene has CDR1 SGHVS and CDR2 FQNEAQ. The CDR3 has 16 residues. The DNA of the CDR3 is TGTGCCAGCAGCTCCAGGGAAATTCGGGGAAATCAGCCCCAGTACTTC. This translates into CASSSREIRGNQPQYF. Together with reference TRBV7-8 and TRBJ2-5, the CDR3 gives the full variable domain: GAGVSQSPRYKVAKRGQDVALRCDPISGHVSLFWYQQALGQGPEFLTYFQNEAQLDKSGLPSDRFFAERPEGSVSTLKIQRTQQEDSAVYLCASSSREIRGNQPQYFGPGTRLLVL.

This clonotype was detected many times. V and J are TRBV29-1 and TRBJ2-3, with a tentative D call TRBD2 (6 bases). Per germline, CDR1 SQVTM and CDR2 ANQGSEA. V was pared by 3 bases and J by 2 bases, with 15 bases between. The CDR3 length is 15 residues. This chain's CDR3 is CSVEAGSGITDTQYF. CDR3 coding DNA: TGCAGCGTTGAGGCTGGTAGCGGAATCACAGATACGCAGTATTTT.

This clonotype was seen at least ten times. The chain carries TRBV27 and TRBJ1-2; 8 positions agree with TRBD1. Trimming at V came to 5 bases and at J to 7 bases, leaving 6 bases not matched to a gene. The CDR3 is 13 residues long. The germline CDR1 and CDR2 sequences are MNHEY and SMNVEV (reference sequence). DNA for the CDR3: TGTGCCAGCAGTGTGGACAGGGTAGTTGGCTACACCTTC. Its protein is CASSVDRVVGYTF.

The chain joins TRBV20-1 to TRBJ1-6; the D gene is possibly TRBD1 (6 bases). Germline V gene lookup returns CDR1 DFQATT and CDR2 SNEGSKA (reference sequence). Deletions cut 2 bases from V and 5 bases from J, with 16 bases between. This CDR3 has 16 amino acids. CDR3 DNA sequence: TGCAGTGCTAGATCACACAGGGAGAGGGATAATTCACCCCTCCACTTT. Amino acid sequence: CSARSHRERDNSPLHF.

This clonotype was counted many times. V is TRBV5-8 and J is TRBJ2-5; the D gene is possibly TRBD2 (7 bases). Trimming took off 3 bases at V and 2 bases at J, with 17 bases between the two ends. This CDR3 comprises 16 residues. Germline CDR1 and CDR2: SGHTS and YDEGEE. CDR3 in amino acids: CASSSPQGGAQETQYF. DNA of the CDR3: TGTGCCAGCAGCTCCCCACAGGGAGGGGCGCAAGAGACCCAGTACTTC.

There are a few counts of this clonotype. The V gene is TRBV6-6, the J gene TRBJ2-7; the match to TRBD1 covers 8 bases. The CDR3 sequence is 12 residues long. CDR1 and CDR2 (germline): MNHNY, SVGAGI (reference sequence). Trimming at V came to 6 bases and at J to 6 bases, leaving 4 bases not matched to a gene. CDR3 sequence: CASRTGVGEQYF. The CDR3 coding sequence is TGTGCCAGCAGGACAGGGGTCGGCGAGCAGTACTTC.

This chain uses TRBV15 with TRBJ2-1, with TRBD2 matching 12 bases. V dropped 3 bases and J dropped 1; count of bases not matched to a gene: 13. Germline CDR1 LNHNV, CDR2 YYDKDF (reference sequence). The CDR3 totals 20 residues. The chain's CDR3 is CATSRGSGGLAGSSYNEQFF. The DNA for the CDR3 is TGTGCCACCAGCAGGGGGTCCGGAGGACTAGCGGGATCGTCCTACAATGAGCAGTTCTTC.

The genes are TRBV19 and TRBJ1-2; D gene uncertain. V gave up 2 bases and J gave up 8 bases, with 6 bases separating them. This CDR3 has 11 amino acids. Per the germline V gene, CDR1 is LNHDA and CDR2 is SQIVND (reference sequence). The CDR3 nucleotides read TGTGCCAGTAGTATAACTAGCGGCTACACCTTC. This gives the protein CASSITSGYTF.